Shown below are 20 T cell receptor beta chains from a single sample sequenced in a study of cytomegalovirus exposure and HLA in healthy donors. Assay used: immunoSEQ multiplex PCR; TCRdb lists only in-frame clones, some missing. Of roughly 150,000 clones in the sample, roughly 90% were seen once. The material sequenced was PBMCs. The source of these receptors is a young woman in good health and CMV-seronegative.

This chain joins TRBV9 and TRBJ2-1; 11 nucleotides line up with TRBD2. Germline-derived CDR1 and CDR2 are SGDLS and YYNGEE. After removal of 3 bases from V and 4 bases from J, the junction contained 9 bases not matched to a gene. There are 17 residues in the CDR3. The CDR3 here is CASSERTGTSGYNEQFF. In DNA, the CDR3 is TGTGCCAGCAGCGAGCGAACCGGGACTAGCGGTTACAATGAGCAGTTCTTC.

V and J are TRBV7-5 and TRBJ1-3; the table's D call of TRBD1 was not tested on the DNA. TRBV7-5 is a known pseudogene. The CDR3 covers 17 residues. CDR3 bases: TGTGTCAGAAGCAGCCTAACAGGGGGCGCGTCTGGAAACACCATATATTTT. Its translation: CVRSSLTGGASGNTIYF.

V and J are TRBV30 and TRBJ1-4; D ambiguous. Trimming pared 5 bases from V and 4 bases from J, leaving 17 bases between. The V gene's germline CDR1 is GTSNPN and CDR2 SVGIG (reference sequence). This CDR3 spans 15 amino acids. The CDR3 here is CAWSVWGGYNEKLFF. In DNA form, the CDR3 reads TGTGCCTGGTCAGTCTGGGGAGGGTATAATGAAAAACTGTTTTTT.

This clone came up once. This specimen includes other DNA sequences encoding the same CDR3. J is TRBJ1-2 and V is TRBV2; no definite D call. In germline, CDR1 is SNHLY, CDR2 FYNNEI. Trimming stripped 6 bases from V and 4 bases from J, with 15 bases between. This CDR3 is 14 amino acids long. The CDR3: CASRWDGGSYGYTF. CDR3 coding DNA: TGTGCCAGCAGGTGGGATGGCGGAAGCTATGGCTACACCTTC.

The CDR3 DNA is TGTGCCAGCAGTGAATCGGTCCAAAGGGATGGCTACACCTTC. It encodes CASSESVQRDGYTF. The V call is TRBV25-1, the J call TRBJ1-2; D is unresolved. CDR1 is MGHDK, CDR2 SYGVNS, per germline. Trimming took 1 base from V and 6 from J, leaving 12 bases between them. This CDR3 has 14 residues.

This chain joins TRBV6-5 and TRBJ2-1, with unresolved D. V shed 0 bases and J shed 7 bases, with 7 bases lying between them. This CDR3 is built from 13 residues. The V gene's germline CDR1 is MNHEY and CDR2 SVGAGI. The CDR3 bases are TGTGCCAGCAGTTACTCTGAGAGAAATGAGCAGTTCTTC. Translated: CASSYSERNEQFF.

The chain is built from TRBV9 and TRBJ2-3; unclear D gene. V was trimmed by 3 bases and J by 5 bases, leaving 13 bases between them. The CDR3 consists of 14 residues. Germline V CDR1 and CDR2: SGDLS, YYNGEE. The CDR3 nucleotides read TGTGCCAGCAGCGCCTCACATCATATAGATACGCAGTATTTT. This sequence encodes CASSASHHIDTQYF.

The chain employs TRBV5-1 and TRBJ2-7; weak D call: TRBD2 (6 bases). The CDR3 covers 15 residues. CDR1 and CDR2 from the germline V gene are SGHRS and YFSETQ. With 0 bases removed from V and 0 bases from J, the gap between germline ends came to 10 bases. CDR3 nucleotide sequence: TGCGCCAGCAGCTTGGTTGGGGGGAGCTCCTACGAGCAGTACTTC. Translating it yields CASSLVGGSSYEQYF.

The genes are TRBV5-6 and TRBJ2-3; 8 nucleotides align to TRBD1. The CDR3 has 14 amino acids. Germline assignment: CDR1 SGHDT and CDR2 YYEEEE. Trimming took 5 bases from V and 4 from J; bases not matched to a gene: 6. The CDR3 protein is CASSLTGGADTQYF. CDR3 nucleotide sequence: TGTGCCAGCAGTCTCACAGGGGGAGCAGATACGCAGTATTTT.

This chain links TRBV29-1 with TRBJ1-1; tentatively, D is TRBD1 (5 bases). The V gene's germline CDR1 is SQVTM and CDR2 ANQGSEA. This CDR3 region has 12 residues. CDR3: CRGDGENTEAFF. The CDR3 DNA follows: TGCAGGGGGGACGGAGAGAACACTGAAGCTTTCTTT.

The chain couples TRBV27 to TRBJ1-1, with D possibly matching TRBD1 (5 bases). The CDR3 has 13 amino acids. Germline assignment: CDR1 MNHEY and CDR2 SMNVEV (reference sequence). V was clipped by 5 bases and J by 8 bases, with 15 bases between them. This CDR3 is CASSKWAEGEAFF. The CDR3 DNA reads as TGTGCCAGCAGTAAATGGGCCGAGGGGGAAGCTTTCTTT.

The chain couples TRBV5-1 to TRBJ2-3; possible D gene TRBD2, 6 bases. The CDR3 totals 17 residues. V lost 4 bases, J lost 1 base, and 19 bases lay in between. Germline V gives CDR1 SGHRS, CDR2 YFSETQ. Here the CDR3 DNA reads TGCGCCAGCAGCCCGGGGGTCTTAGGGCTCGGCACAGATACGCAGTATTTT. This gives the protein CASSPGVLGLGTDTQYF.

The gene calls are TRBV27 and TRBJ1-3; tentative D call: TRBD1 (5 bases). Germline V gene lookup returns CDR1 MNHEY and CDR2 SMNVEV (reference sequence). Trimming cost V 8 bases and J 2 bases, with 19 bases left between them. There are 16 residues in the CDR3. Here the CDR3 DNA reads TGTGCCAGCCGCGCGGGGGTTCGGGAGACTGGAAACACCATATATTTT. It codes for CASRAGVRETGNTIYF.

The rearrangement uses TRBV5-4 and TRBJ2-2; D not certain. V was pared by 0 bases and J by 0 bases, with 6 bases between. The CDR3 has 15 amino acids. Germline CDR1 and CDR2: SGHNT and YYREEE (reference sequence). CDR3: CASSLGPTNTGELFF. Written as DNA, the CDR3 is TGTGCCAGCAGCTTGGGCCCCACGAACACCGGGGAGCTGTTTTTT.

The gene calls are TRBV9 and TRBJ2-1, with 7 bases aligning to TRBD2. The V gene's germline CDR1 is SGDLS and CDR2 YYNGEE. Trimming at V came to 4 bases and at J to 7 bases, leaving 14 bases not matched to a gene. This CDR3 is 16 amino acids long. The CDR3: CASSPTGTPGGNEQFF. In nucleotides, the CDR3 is TGTGCCAGCAGCCCCACCGGGACCCCGGGGGGAAATGAGCAGTTCTTC.

The chain recombines TRBV5-1 with TRBJ2-7; D perhaps matches TRBD2 (5 bases). This CDR3 region has 13 residues. Between the trimmed V and J ends, which lost 0 bases and 8 bases, there was a span of 12 bases. The germline gives CDR1 SGHRS, CDR2 YFSETQ. DNA for the CDR3: TGCGCCAGCAGCTTGGTCGGGCTAGCTAAGCAGTACTTC. Encoded protein: CASSLVGLAKQYF.

Only a few counts were recorded for this clone. The chain combines TRBV7-2 with TRBJ1-6; 8 nucleotides agree with TRBD1. Per the germline V gene, CDR1 is SGHTA and CDR2 is FQGNSA. After removal of 6 bases from V and 7 bases from J, the junction contained 8 bases not matched to a gene. The CDR3 consists of 15 residues. CDR3 bases: TGTGCCAGCAGACTGGACAGGGCCTGGAATTCACCCCTCCACTTT. This encodes CASRLDRAWNSPLHF.

The chain recombines TRBV5-1 with TRBJ2-5; D is undetermined. Trimming took 2 bases from V and 5 from J, leaving 7 bases between them. CDR1 and CDR2 from the germline V gene are SGHRS and YFSETQ. The CDR3 sequence is 12 residues long. In nucleotides, the CDR3 is TGCGCCAGCAGCTTTTCTTTTGAGACCCAGTACTTC. This gives the protein CASSFSFETQYF.

The chain couples TRBV2 to TRBJ1-1, with 9 bases lining up with TRBD1. Germline V gene sequence: CDR1 SNHLY, CDR2 FYNNEI. The CDR3 has 14 amino acids. V lost 6 bases to trimming and J lost 5 bases; unmatched junction nucleotides: 7. The CDR3: CASSGTGGWTEAFF. The CDR3 nucleotides read TGTGCCAGCAGCGGAACAGGGGGCTGGACTGAAGCTTTCTTT.

This clone was observed a single time. V is TRBV5-1 and J is TRBJ1-1, with 10 bases that match TRBD1. The CDR3 contains 14 residues. After removal of 2 bases from V and 3 bases from J, the junction contained 1 base not matched to a gene. Germline-derived CDR1 and CDR2 are SGHRS and YFSETQ. CDR3 region: CASSLGTGDTEAFF. In nucleotides, the CDR3 is TGCGCCAGCAGCTTAGGGACAGGGGACACTGAAGCTTTCTTT. Filled out from reference TRBV5-1 and TRBJ1-1, the complete variable domain reads KAGVTQTPRYLIKTRGQQVTLSCSPISGHRSVSWYQQTPGQGLQFLFEYFSETQRNKGNFPGRFSGRQFSNSRSEMNVSTLELGDSALYLCASSLGTGDTEAFFGQGTRLTVV.